The clone carrying this T cell receptor beta chain was observed a handful of times. CDR1 and CDR2 (germline): PRHDT, FYEKMQ (reference sequence). The V and J ends lost 6 bases and 3 bases, in that order; junction bases with no gene match: 7. The CDR3 is made up of 15 amino acids. This entry comes from a study of blood T cell repertoires in COVID-19. Across the study: There were acute and convalescent COVID-19 samples, and they came from the United States, Italy and Spain. Nucleic acid was either cDNA or gDNA, and it came from T cells, B-cell-depleted T cells, or PBMCs.

Study processing details: The authors estimated nucleated cell counts from reference gene primer amplification. This table comes from immunoSEQ multiplex PCR, and its TCRdb copy is limited to in-frame clones, with some not included. V and J calls and clone size are as listed in that table; D and trimming were resolved from the DNA. This sample has roughly 46,000 clones, with approximately 80% found just once. The receptor comes from a man aged 55 to 70 with acute or convalescent COVID-19. The chain uses TRBV13 and TRBJ1-4; the match to TRBD1 covers 7 bases. Material for sequencing was peripheral blood. The CDR3 sequence is CASSPTGVANEKLFF. CDR3 DNA: TGTGCCAGCAGTCCTACAGGGGTGGCTAATGAAAAACTGTTTTTT.